Below are 27 T cell receptor beta chains sequenced from a single sample in a study of cytomegalovirus exposure and HLA in healthy donors (dated by TCRdb to 2016 to 2017). The library came from the immunoSEQ multiplex PCR assay. A mixture of 60 forward primers for TCR Vbeta segments and 13 reverse primers for TCR Jbeta segments was used in the multiplex PCR. TCRdb took this table from immuneACCESS and kept in-frame rearrangements with V and J called. Such tables lack part of the clones; where checked against another copy, unresolved V genes explain under half of the gap, and the rest is unexplained. The sample table contains 150,000 to 200,000 clones; only one count was recorded for around 77% of them. The ten largest account for 1% of the sample. Sequenced input: PBMCs. These receptors came from a woman between 50 and 59 years old in good health and CMV-seropositive.

The CDR3 is CASSPQGSTVQNYGYTF. The CDR3 nucleotides are TGTGCCAGCAGCCCTCAGGGGAGTACAGTACAAAACTATGGCTACACCTTC. V gene TRBV7-2 combines with J gene TRBJ1-2; D perhaps matches TRBD1 (6 bases). Per the germline V gene, CDR1 is SGHTA and CDR2 is FQGNSA. The CDR3 covers 17 residues. Trimming shortened V by 5 bases and J by 2 bases, and 21 bases separated the two germline ends.

Here the CDR3 reads CASSPFTGKSKGYTF. DNA of the CDR3: TGTGCCAGCAGTCCCTTTACAGGGAAATCTAAGGGCTACACCTTC. The chain carries TRBV28 and TRBJ1-2; D is possibly TRBD1 (6 bases). The V and J ends lost 5 bases and 8 bases respectively, with 21 bases between them. CDR3 length: 15 amino acids. Germline CDR1 MDHEN, CDR2 SYDVKM.

This clone was picked up one time. The chain couples TRBV10-3 to TRBJ2-1; 8 nucleotides match TRBD1. The CDR3 sequence is 17 residues long. J gave up 8 bases and V 0 bases, and 12 bases lay outside the gene matches. The germline gives CDR1 ENHRY, CDR2 SYGVKD. For the CDR3, the DNA is TGTGCCATCAGTGAGTCTTGGGCAGGGGGCCCTAGGGATGAGCAGTTCTTC. Residues: CAISESWAGGPRDEQFF.

This chain uses TRBV6-5 with TRBJ1-6, with D hard to call. Deletions cut 6 bases from V and 13 bases from J, with 16 bases between. Germline V gene sequence: CDR1 MNHEY, CDR2 SVGAGI. The CDR3 contains 13 residues. Here the CDR3 reads CASRRDRTDPLHF. The CDR3 nucleotides are TGTGCCAGCAGACGTGATAGAACCGATCCCCTCCACTTT.

The V gene is TRBV29-1, the J gene TRBJ1-3; tentative D call: TRBD1 (5 bases). V dropped 4 bases and J dropped 0 bases, with 13 bases sitting between them. The CDR3 is 15 residues long. Germline V gene sequence: CDR1 SQVTM, CDR2 ANQGSEA. This CDR3 is CSVGEGPASGNTIYF. CDR3 sequence (DNA): TGCAGCGTTGGGGAGGGACCTGCCTCTGGAAACACCATATATTTT.

The rearrangement joins TRBV5-1 to TRBJ2-3; 7 bases map to TRBD2. Germline values: CDR1 SGHRS, CDR2 YFSETQ. The CDR3 extends over 16 amino acids. J gave up 0 bases and V 0 bases, and 4 bases lay outside the gene matches. As DNA, the CDR3 is TGCGCCAGCAGCTTGGGGGCTAGCGGTAGCACAGATACGCAGTATTTT. Encoded protein: CASSLGASGSTDTQYF.

The chain joins TRBV4-2 to TRBJ1-4, with no clear D. Germline CDR1 is LGHNA and CDR2 is YNFKEQ. V was trimmed by 3 bases and J by 8 bases, leaving 7 bases between them. This CDR3 has 12 amino acids. The CDR3 DNA is TGTGCCAGCAGCCACGACACGGAAAAACTGTTTTTT. Protein: CASSHDTEKLFF.

The rearrangement links TRBV7-2 to TRBJ2-7, with D possibly TRBD1 on 6 matching bases. The ends were cut back, 5 bases at V and 4 bases at J, with 12 bases in the middle. The CDR3 is made up of 13 amino acids. Germline-derived CDR1 and CDR2 are SGHTA and FQGNSA. The CDR3: CASSNPRGYEQYF. CDR3 in DNA: TGTGCCAGCAGCAATCCTAGGGGGTACGAGCAGTACTTC.

The genes are TRBV13 and TRBJ2-7; 9 bases match TRBD1. The length of the CDR3 is 15 residues. V was clipped by 8 bases and J by 6 bases; unmatched bases: 14. Per the germline V gene, CDR1 is PRHDT and CDR2 is FYEKMQ (reference sequence). The CDR3 loop is CASCLKQGALGEQYF. The CDR3 DNA is TGTGCCAGCTGCCTGAAACAGGGGGCTTTGGGCGAGCAGTACTTC.

With regard to this clone: One junction end does not reproduce the germline sequence, and a read error may be involved. The V and J genes are TRBV7-2 and TRBJ1-5; no definite D call. This CDR3 has 12 residues. The germline CDR1 and CDR2 sequences are SGHTA and FQGNSA. Here the CDR3 reads CASSLRNRPQHF. The CDR3, as DNA: TGTGCCAGCAGCTTACGTAATCGGCCCCAGCATTTT.

The V call is TRBV7-2, the J call TRBJ1-4; D gene unclear. Trimming shortened V by 1 base and J by 5 bases, and 11 bases separated the two germline ends. The V gene's germline CDR1 is SGHTA and CDR2 FQGNSA. The CDR3 has 15 amino acids. The DNA of the CDR3 is TGTGCCAGCAGCTTAGGAGGAGGGCCGAATGAAAAACTGTTTTTT. It codes for CASSLGGGPNEKLFF.

The V gene is TRBV7-2, the J gene TRBJ2-2; TRBD1 agrees at 8 bases. The CDR3 spans 16 residues. J was trimmed by 2 bases and V by 5 bases; bases with no gene match: 7. Germline CDR1 reads SGHTA; CDR2 reads FQGNSA. The CDR3 is CASSGRTGTNTGELFF. In nucleotides, the CDR3 is TGTGCCAGCAGCGGAAGGACAGGGACAAACACCGGGGAGCTGTTTTTT.

This clone appeared a few times. This chain uses TRBV7-3 with TRBJ2-7; 7 bases are shared with TRBD2. V dropped 2 bases and J dropped 0; count of bases not matched to a gene: 4. Germline loops: CDR1 SGHTA, CDR2 FQGTGA. The CDR3 has 15 amino acids. The CDR3 here is CASSLGGDDSYEQYF. For the CDR3, the DNA is TGTGCCAGCAGCTTAGGGGGGGACGACTCCTACGAGCAGTACTTC.

Only a few counts were recorded for this clone. The chain is built from TRBV7-2 and TRBJ2-2; TRBD1 matches at 8 bases. The germline V gene has CDR1 SGHTA and CDR2 FQGNSA. After removal of 8 bases from V and 5 bases from J, the junction contained 13 bases not matched to a gene. The length of the CDR3 is 16 residues. The CDR3 DNA reads as TGTGCCAGCTCGGGCTCAGGGGGCGCGGGTACCGGGGAGCTGTTTTTT. Its translation: CASSGSGGAGTGELFF.

The chain joins TRBV19 to TRBJ2-1; perhaps TRBD2 as D (5 bases). V lost 1 base to trimming and J lost 6 bases, with 13 bases between them. There are 15 residues in the CDR3. CDR1 is LNHDA, CDR2 SQIVND, per germline (reference sequence). As DNA, the CDR3 is TGTGCCAGTAGTATAGTTACTGGAGGACGCAATGAGCAGTTCTTC. Encoded protein: CASSIVTGGRNEQFF.

This clone was found once. The chain carries TRBV19 and TRBJ2-5; 7 bases map to TRBD1. CDR3 length equals 15 residues. V lost 6 bases and J lost 1; bases outside the gene matches: 8. Germline values: CDR1 LNHDA, CDR2 SQIVND (reference sequence). DNA for the CDR3: TGTGCCAGTAGCCAAATGACAGGGACCCAAGAGACCCAGTACTTC. Translation: CASSQMTGTQETQYF.

This chain uses TRBV5-5 with TRBJ2-5; 8 positions match TRBD1. The J call is in doubt because the DNA end fits TRBJ2-7 better. The CDR3 runs to 16 residues. CDR1 and CDR2 from the germline V gene are SGHKS and YYEKEE (reference sequence). The CDR3 nucleotides read TGTGCCAGCAGCTTCCCAGGACAGGGCCTCTCCTACGAGCAGTACTTC. Residues: CASSFPGQGLSYEQYF.

As DNA, the CDR3 is TGTGCCAGCACCGTGGTACAGGGACGAGGTGAAAAACTGTTTTTT. Protein product: CASTVVQGRGEKLFF. The chain joins TRBV7-9 to TRBJ1-4; maybe TRBD1 (6 bases). Germline CDR1 is SEHNR and CDR2 is FQNEAQ (reference sequence). The CDR3 totals 15 residues. The V end lost 7 bases, the J end lost 7 bases, and 19 bases lay between the germline ends.

The chain has TRBV15 and TRBJ1-2; D may be TRBD1 (5 bases). Germline lookup yields CDR1 LNHNV and CDR2 YYDKDF (reference sequence). Trimming stripped 3 bases from V and 3 bases from J, with 17 bases between. CDR3 length: 16 residues. The CDR3 coding sequence is TGTGCCACCAGCAGTGGGTACGGGGACTTGGACTATGGCTACACCTTC. It encodes CATSSGYGDLDYGYTF.

V is TRBV19 and J is TRBJ2-7; D gene uncertain. V gave up 6 bases and J gave up 3 bases, with 15 bases separating them. CDR1 LNHDA and CDR2 SQIVND come from the germline V gene (reference sequence). The CDR3 covers 14 residues. CDR3 sequence (DNA): TGTGCCAGTAGCCCATGGCAGGCAGACTACGAGCAGTACTTC. Translation gives CASSPWQADYEQYF.

This chain connects TRBV7-2 to TRBJ1-1, with D possibly being TRBD1 (5 bases). Germline loops: CDR1 SGHTA, CDR2 FQGNSA. CDR3 length equals 14 residues. Trimming took off 7 bases at V and 2 bases at J, with 14 bases between the two ends. CDR3 sequence (DNA): TGTGCCAGCACACACAGGTTTGGAAACACTGAAGCTTTCTTT. Amino acid sequence: CASTHRFGNTEAFF.

The chain employs TRBV19 and TRBJ2-3; TRBD2 agrees at 13 bases. Germline CDR1 reads LNHDA; CDR2 reads SQIVND (reference sequence). Unmatched junction bases numbered 4, after V lost 2 bases and J lost 14 bases. The CDR3 loop spans 13 amino acids. CDR3 sequence (DNA): TGTGCCAGTAGTATAACTAGCGGGGGGGCCCTGTATTTT. This sequence encodes CASSITSGGALYF.

V gene TRBV18 combines with J gene TRBJ1-2, with D unresolved. This CDR3 region has 12 residues. Per the germline V gene, CDR1 is KGHSH and CDR2 is LQKENI. V gave up 2 bases and J gave up 8 bases, with 9 bases separating them. The CDR3 here is CASSPNEEGYTF. The CDR3 region has the DNA TGTGCCAGCTCACCAAATGAGGAGGGCTACACCTTC.

The rearrangement uses TRBV28 and TRBJ1-4; 7 bases match TRBD1. The J segment lost 4 bases and the V segment lost 6 bases, leaving 5 bases of the junction unmatched. The length of the CDR3 is 14 residues. The germline CDR1 and CDR2 sequences are MDHEN and SYDVKM. CDR3 residues: CASSSGQFNEKLFF. CDR3 sequence (DNA): TGTGCCAGCAGCTCGGGACAGTTTAATGAAAAACTGTTTTTT.

This clone showed up just a few times. The chain employs TRBV11-3 and TRBJ1-1; maybe TRBD1 (5 bases). V was cut by 3 bases and J by 0 bases, with 17 bases left in between. Germline V gives CDR1 SGHNT, CDR2 YENEEA. The CDR3 covers 17 residues. CDR3 coding DNA: TGTGCCAGCAGCTTGTTCTTCGGACATTTTGTGAACACTGAAGCTTTCTTT. This translates into CASSLFFGHFVNTEAFF.

The genes are TRBV7-9 and TRBJ2-3, with 7 bases matching TRBD1. The CDR3 length is 14 residues. Germline V gene data show CDR1 as SEHNR and CDR2 as FQNEAQ (reference sequence). Losses at the gene ends were 3 bases for V and 6 bases for J; bases not matched to a gene: 6. CDR3 bases: TGTGCCAGCAGCTTTCCGGGACAGTATGATACGCAGTATTTT. This encodes CASSFPGQYDTQYF. The variable domain in full, with the rest retrieved from reference TRBV7-9 and TRBJ2-3, is DTGVSQNPRHKITKRGQNVTFRCDPISEHNRLYWYRQTLGQGPEFLTYFQNEAQLEKSRLLSDRFSAERPKGSFSTLEIQRTEQGDSAMYLCASSFPGQYDTQYFGPGTRLTVL.

This chain uses TRBV9 with TRBJ2-3; unclear D gene. Trimming shortened V by 0 bases and J by 2 bases, and 16 bases separated the two germline ends. Germline values: CDR1 SGDLS, CDR2 YYNGEE. The length of the CDR3 is 17 residues. CDR3 residues: CASSVASAADFTDTQYF. Here the CDR3 DNA reads TGTGCCAGCAGCGTAGCTTCGGCGGCAGACTTCACAGATACGCAGTATTTT.